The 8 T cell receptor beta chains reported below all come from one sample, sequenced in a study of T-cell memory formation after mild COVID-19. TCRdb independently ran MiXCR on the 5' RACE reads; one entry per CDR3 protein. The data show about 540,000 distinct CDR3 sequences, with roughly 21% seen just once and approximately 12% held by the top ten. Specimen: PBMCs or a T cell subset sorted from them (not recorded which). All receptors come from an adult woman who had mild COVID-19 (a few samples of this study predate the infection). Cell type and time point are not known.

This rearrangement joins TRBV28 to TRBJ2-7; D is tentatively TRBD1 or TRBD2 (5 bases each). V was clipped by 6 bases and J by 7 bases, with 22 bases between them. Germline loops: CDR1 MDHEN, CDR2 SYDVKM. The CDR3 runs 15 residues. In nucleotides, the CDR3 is TGTGCCAGCAGGGACTGGGGCAGGGCGGTGAGTGAGCAGTACTTC. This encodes CASRDWGRAVSEQYF.

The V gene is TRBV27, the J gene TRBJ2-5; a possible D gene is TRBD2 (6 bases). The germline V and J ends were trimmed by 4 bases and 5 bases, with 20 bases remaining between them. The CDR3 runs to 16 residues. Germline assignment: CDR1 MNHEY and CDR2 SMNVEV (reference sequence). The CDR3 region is CASSSPGEGARETQYF. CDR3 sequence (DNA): TGTGCCAGCAGTTCACCGGGAGAAGGGGCCCGGGAGACCCAGTACTTC.

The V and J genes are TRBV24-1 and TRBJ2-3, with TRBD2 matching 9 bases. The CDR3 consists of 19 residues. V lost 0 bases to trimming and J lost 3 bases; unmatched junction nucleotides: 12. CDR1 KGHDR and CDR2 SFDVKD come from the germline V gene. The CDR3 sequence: CATSDLPWGAGGSTDTQYF. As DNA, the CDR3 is TGTGCCACCAGTGATTTGCCTTGGGGAGCGGGAGGATCAACAGATACGCAGTATTTT.

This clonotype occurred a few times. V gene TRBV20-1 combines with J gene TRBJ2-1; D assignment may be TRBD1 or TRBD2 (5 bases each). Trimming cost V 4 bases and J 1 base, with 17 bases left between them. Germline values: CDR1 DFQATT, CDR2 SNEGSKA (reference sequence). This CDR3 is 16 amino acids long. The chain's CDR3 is CSATHWGPQSYNEQFF. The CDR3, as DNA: TGCAGTGCTACCCATTGGGGACCCCAATCCTACAATGAGCAGTTCTTC.

For the CDR3, the DNA is TGCAGTGCTAGTGGTGGCGTCTACACTGAAGCTTTCTTT. It codes for CSASGGVYTEAFF. The chain uses TRBV20-1 and TRBJ1-1; D gene unclear. The germline V and J ends were trimmed by 3 bases and 3 bases, with 11 bases remaining between them. The CDR3 is made up of 13 amino acids. Germline V gene sequence: CDR1 DFQATT, CDR2 SNEGSKA (reference sequence).

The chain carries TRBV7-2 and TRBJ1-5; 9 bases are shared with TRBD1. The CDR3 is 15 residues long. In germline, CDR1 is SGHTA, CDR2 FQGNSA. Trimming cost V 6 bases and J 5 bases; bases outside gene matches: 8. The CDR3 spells CASRLDRGYHQPQHF. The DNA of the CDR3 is TGTGCCAGCAGGCTCGACAGGGGGTATCATCAGCCCCAGCATTTT.

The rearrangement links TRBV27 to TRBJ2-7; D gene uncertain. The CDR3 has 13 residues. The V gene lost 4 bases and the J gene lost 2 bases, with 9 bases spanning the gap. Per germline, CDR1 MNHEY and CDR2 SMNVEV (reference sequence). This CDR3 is CASSSAVTYEQYF. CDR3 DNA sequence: TGTGCCAGCAGTTCCGCCGTAACCTACGAGCAGTACTTC.

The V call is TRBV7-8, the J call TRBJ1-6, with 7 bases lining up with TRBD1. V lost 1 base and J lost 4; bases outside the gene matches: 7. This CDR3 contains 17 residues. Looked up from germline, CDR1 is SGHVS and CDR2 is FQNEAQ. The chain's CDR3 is CASSLVAGGNYNSPLHF. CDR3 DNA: TGTGCCAGCAGCTTAGTCGCAGGGGGGAATTATAATTCACCCCTCCACTTT.